Sequencing of this T cell receptor (beta chain) was carried out in a study of blood T cell repertoires in COVID-19. The length of the CDR3 is 12 residues. Germline V gives CDR1 SGHDN, CDR2 FVKESK. Trimming took 0 bases from V and 6 from J, leaving 6 bases between them. Clones were sequenced by immunoSEQ multiplex PCR, and TCRdb holds only the in-frame ones, with some missing. Of around 220,000 clones listed, around 85% are singletons. This clonotype was sampled from a human donor in a cohort sampled during active COVID-19. The sequencing input was peripheral blood. This chain uses TRBV14 with TRBJ2-7; D remains ambiguous. CDR3 sequence reads: CASSQETAEQYF. DNA of the CDR3: TGTGCCAGCAGCCAAGAAACAGCCGAGCAGTACTTC.